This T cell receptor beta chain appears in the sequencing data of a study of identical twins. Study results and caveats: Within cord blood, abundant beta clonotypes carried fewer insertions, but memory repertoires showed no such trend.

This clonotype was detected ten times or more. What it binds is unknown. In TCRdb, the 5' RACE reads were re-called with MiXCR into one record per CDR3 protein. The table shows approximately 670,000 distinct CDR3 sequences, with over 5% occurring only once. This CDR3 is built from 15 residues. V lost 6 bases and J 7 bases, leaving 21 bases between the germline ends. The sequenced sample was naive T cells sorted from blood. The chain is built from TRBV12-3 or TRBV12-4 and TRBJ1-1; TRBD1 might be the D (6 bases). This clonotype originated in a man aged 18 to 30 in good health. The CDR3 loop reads CASRGGLQGLSEAFF. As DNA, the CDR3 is TGTGCCAGCAGGGGGGGGTTACAGGGTTTGAGTGAAGCTTTCTTT.